This TCR beta chain was obtained from a study of cytomegalovirus exposure and HLA in healthy donors. Study findings and constraints: A cluster of highly shared sequence variants was likely a sequencing artifact. Later work associated roughly 17,000 TCR beta sequences with HLA alleles at 0.05 false discovery rate.

Germline V gives CDR1 SGHTS, CDR2 YDEGEE. Trimming took 6 bases from V and 4 from J, leaving 7 bases between them. The CDR3 is 11 residues long. PCR involved 60 Vbeta and 13 Jbeta primers. Sequencing used immunoSEQ multiplex PCR; TCRdb keeps in-frame clones, though not all of them. The sample lists over 80,000 clones; 65% to 85% were seen once. Worth noting for this clone: Antigen unknown.

Sequences were obtained from PBMCs. This receptor was obtained from a man aged 35 to 55 in good health and CMV-seropositive. This chain links TRBV5-8 with TRBJ1-1; D is unclear. DNA of the CDR3: TGTGCCAGCATCGGTTTCACTGAAGCTTTCTTT. Protein product: CASIGFTEAFF.